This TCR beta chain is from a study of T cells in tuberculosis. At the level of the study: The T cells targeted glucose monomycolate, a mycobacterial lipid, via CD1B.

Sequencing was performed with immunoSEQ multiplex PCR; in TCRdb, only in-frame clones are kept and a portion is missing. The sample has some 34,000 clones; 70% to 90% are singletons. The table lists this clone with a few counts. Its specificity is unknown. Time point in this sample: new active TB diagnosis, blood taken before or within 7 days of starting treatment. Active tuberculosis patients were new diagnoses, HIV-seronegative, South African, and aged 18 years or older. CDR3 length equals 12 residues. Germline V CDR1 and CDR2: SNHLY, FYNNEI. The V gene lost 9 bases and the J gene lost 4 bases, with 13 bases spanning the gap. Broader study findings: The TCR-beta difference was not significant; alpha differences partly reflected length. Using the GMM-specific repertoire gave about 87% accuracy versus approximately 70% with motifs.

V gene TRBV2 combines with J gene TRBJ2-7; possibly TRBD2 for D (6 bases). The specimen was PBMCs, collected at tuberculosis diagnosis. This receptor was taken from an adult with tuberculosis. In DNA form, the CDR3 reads TGTGCCAGTGGACGGGAGTCTTACGAGCAGTACTTC. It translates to CASGRESYEQYF.